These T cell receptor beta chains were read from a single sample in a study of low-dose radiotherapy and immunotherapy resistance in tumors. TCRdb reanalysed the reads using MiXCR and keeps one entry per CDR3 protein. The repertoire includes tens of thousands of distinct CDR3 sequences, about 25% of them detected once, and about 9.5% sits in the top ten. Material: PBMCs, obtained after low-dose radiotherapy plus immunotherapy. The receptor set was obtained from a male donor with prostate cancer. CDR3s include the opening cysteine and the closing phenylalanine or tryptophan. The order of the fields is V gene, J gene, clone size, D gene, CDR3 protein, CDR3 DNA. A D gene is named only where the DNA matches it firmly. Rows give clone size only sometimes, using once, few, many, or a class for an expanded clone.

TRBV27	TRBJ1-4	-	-	CATSPPGRGEKLFF	TGTGCTACCAGCCCCCCCGGGCGCGGTGAAAAACTGTTTTTT
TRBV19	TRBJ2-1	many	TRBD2	CASSIGLASYNEQFF	TGTGCCAGTAGTATAGGACTAGCCTCCTACAATGAGCAGTTCTTC
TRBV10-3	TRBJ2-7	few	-	CAIGSSRDSYEQYF	TGTGCCATCGGCTCTTCTCGGGATTCCTACGAGCAGTACTTC
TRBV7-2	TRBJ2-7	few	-	CASKLGASYEQYF	TGTGCCAGCAAACTTGGGGCGTCCTACGAGCAGTACTTC
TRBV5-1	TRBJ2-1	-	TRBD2	CASSSKTSGGGDEQFF	TGCGCCAGCAGCTCCAAGACTAGCGGAGGGGGGGATGAGCAGTTCTTC
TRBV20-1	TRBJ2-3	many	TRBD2	CSASDATSLLVDTQYF	TGCAGTGCTAGCGACGCGACTAGCTTGTTGGTAGATACGCAGTATTTT
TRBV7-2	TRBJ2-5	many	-	CAGRSGGETQYF	TGTGCCGGAAGGTCGGGGGGCGAGACCCAGTACTTC
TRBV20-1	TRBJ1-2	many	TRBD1	CSAETGSGNYGYTF	TGCAGTGCTGAGACAGGGAGCGGTAACTATGGCTACACCTTC
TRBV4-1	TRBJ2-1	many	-	CASSQDRNEQFF	TGCGCCAGCAGCCAAGATCGTAATGAGCAGTTCTTC
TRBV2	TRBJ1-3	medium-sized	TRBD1	CASRPTGISSGNTIYF	TGTGCCAGCAGACCGACAGGGATAAGCTCTGGAAACACCATATATTTT
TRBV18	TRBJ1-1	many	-	CASSPQRDNTEAFF	TGTGCCAGCTCACCACAGAGGGACAACACTGAAGCTTTCTTT
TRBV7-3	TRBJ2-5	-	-	CASSLSGQETQYF	TGTGCCAGCAGCCTAAGTGGGCAAGAGACCCAGTACTTC
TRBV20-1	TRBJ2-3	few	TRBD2	CSARVVSGGLSTDTQYF	TGCAGTGCTAGAGTGGTTAGCGGGGGCCTAAGCACAGATACGCAGTATTTT
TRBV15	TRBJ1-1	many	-	CATSRVLGVNTEAFF	TGTGCCACCAGCAGAGTGTTGGGGGTGAACACTGAAGCTTTCTTT
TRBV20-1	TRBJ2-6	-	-	CSARGTGTESANVLTF	TGCAGTGCTAGAGGCACCGGGACGGAGTCGGCCAACGTCCTGACTTTC
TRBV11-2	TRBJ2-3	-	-	CASSLKAGGTDTQYF	TGTGCCAGCAGCTTAAAAGCTGGGGGCACAGATACGCAGTATTTT
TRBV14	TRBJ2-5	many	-	CASSQDRRTTGETQYF	TGTGCCAGCAGCCAAGATCGCCGGACCACGGGGGAGACCCAGTACTTC
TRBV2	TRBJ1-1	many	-	CASRARSNTEAFF	TGTGCCAGCAGGGCCAGGTCCAACACTGAAGCTTTCTTT
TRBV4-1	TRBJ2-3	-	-	CASSLPVAGSTDTQYF	TGCGCCAGCAGCCTCCCGGTGGCGGGGAGCACAGATACGCAGTATTTT
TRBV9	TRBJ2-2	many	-	CASSPVQANTGELFF	TGTGCCAGTTCCCCCGTACAGGCGAACACCGGGGAGCTGTTTTTT
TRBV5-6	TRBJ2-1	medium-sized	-	CASSFDAVSSYNEQFF	TGTGCCAGCAGCTTCGACGCAGTGAGCTCCTACAATGAGCAGTTCTTC
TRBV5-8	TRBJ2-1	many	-	CASGPSGPSYNEQFF	TGTGCCAGCGGACCCAGCGGGCCCTCCTACAATGAGCAGTTCTTC
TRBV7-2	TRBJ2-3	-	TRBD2	CASSPSGSGTDTQYF	TGTGCCAGCAGCCCAAGCGGGAGCGGCACAGATACGCAGTATTTT
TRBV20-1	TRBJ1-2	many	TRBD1	CSAREPGQVRGGYTF	TGCAGTGCTAGAGAGCCGGGACAGGTGCGCGGGGGCTACACCTTC
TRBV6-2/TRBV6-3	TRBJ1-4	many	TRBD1	CASTEDRGGMGKLFF	TGTGCCAGCACCGAGGACAGGGGAGGAATGGGGAAACTGTTTTTT
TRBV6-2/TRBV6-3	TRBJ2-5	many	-	CASTRQVQETQYF	TGTGCCAGCACCCGTCAGGTCCAAGAGACCCAGTACTTC
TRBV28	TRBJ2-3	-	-	CASSLWGPSRTDTQYF	TGTGCCAGCAGTTTATGGGGGCCTAGCCGTACAGATACGCAGTATTTT
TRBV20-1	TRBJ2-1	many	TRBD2	CSAKKTSDYNEQFF	TGCAGTGCTAAAAAGACTAGCGACTACAATGAGCAGTTCTTC
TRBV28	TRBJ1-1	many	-	CASSPGEVDTEAFF	TGTGCCAGCAGTCCAGGGGAAGTGGACACTGAAGCTTTCTTT
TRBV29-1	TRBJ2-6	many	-	CSVEGAAGANVLTF	TGCAGCGTTGAGGGGGCCGCTGGGGCCAACGTCCTGACTTTC
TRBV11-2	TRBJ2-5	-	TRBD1	CASSHGTGGEETQYF	TGTGCCAGCAGCCACGGGACAGGGGGGGAAGAGACCCAGTACTTC
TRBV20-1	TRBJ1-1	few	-	CSARDWMGYITEAFF	TGCAGTGCTAGAGATTGGATGGGTTATATCACTGAAGCTTTCTTT
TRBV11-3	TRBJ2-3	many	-	CASSKGERTSTDTQYF	TGTGCCAGCAGCAAGGGAGAGCGGACTAGCACAGATACGCAGTATTTT
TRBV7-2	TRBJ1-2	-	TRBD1	CASSLGGTGDGYTF	TGTGCCAGCAGCTTAGGAGGGACAGGGGATGGCTACACCTTC
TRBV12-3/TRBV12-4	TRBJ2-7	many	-	CASSLAGQGSNFEQYF	TGTGCCAGCAGTTTAGCTGGGCAGGGGTCGAATTTCGAGCAGTACTTC
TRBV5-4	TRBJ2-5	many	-	CASSQGGGGWRQETQYF	TGTGCCAGCAGCCAGGGGGGGGGGGGCTGGAGGCAAGAGACCCAGTACTTC
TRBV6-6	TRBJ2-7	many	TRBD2	CASSSGLAGGSYEQYF	TGTGCCAGCAGTTCGGGACTAGCGGGAGGGTCCTACGAGCAGTACTTC
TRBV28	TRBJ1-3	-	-	CASGSRGTRGNTIYF	TGTGCCAGCGGGTCCCGGGGGACAAGAGGAAACACCATATATTTT
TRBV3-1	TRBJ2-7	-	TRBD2	CASSGGTSGGLPYEQYF	TGTGCCAGCAGCGGAGGGACTAGCGGGGGACTTCCCTACGAGCAGTACTTC
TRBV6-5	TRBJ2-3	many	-	CASTLGLATDTQYF	TGTGCCAGCACCCTAGGGCTAGCCACAGATACGCAGTATTTT
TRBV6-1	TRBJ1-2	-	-	CASSKVGGYTF	TGTGCCAGCAGTAAGGTCGGGGGCTACACCTTC
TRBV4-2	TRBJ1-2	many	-	CASSRLSPGIVYGYTF	TGTGCCAGCAGCCGCCTATCACCAGGAATCGTCTATGGCTACACCTTC
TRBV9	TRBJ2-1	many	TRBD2	CASSVGRTSLYEQFF	TGTGCCAGCAGCGTAGGTAGGACTAGCCTGTATGAGCAGTTCTTC
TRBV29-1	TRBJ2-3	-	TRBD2	CSAGLARDTDTQYF	TGCAGCGCAGGACTAGCGCGTGACACAGATACGCAGTATTTT
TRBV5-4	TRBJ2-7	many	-	CASSLAGRLPHEQYF	TGTGCCAGCAGCTTGGCGGGACGGCTCCCCCACGAGCAGTACTTC
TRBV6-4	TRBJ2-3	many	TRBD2	CASSDVAGGYTDTQYF	TGTGCCAGCAGTGACGTAGCGGGGGGGTACACAGATACGCAGTATTTT
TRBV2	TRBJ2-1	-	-	CASTQQLLNNEQFF	TGTGCCAGTACGCAGCAATTGCTAAACAATGAGCAGTTCTTC
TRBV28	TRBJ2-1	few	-	CASLGYNEQFF	TGTGCCAGCTTAGGATACAATGAGCAGTTCTTC
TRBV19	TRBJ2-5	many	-	CASKRTASQETQYF	TGTGCCAGTAAGAGGACAGCGTCCCAAGAGACCCAGTACTTC
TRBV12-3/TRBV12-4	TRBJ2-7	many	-	CASSRRQSPEQYF	TGTGCCAGCAGTCGAAGACAGTCCCCGGAGCAGTACTTC
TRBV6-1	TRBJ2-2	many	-	CASSERVAGSGELFF	TGTGCCAGCAGTGAAAGGGTAGCCGGCTCCGGGGAGCTGTTTTTT
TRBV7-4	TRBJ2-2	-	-	CASSLAHSSFGNTGELFFF	-
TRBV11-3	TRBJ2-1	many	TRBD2	CASSLDGTSGYNEQFF	TGTGCCAGCAGCTTAGATGGGACTAGCGGCTACAATGAGCAGTTCTTC
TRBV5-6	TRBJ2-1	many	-	CASGLGASQFF	TGTGCCAGCGGACTTGGGGCGTCTCAGTTCTTC
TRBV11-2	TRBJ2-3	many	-	CASSPGGAADTQYF	TGTGCCAGCAGCCCCGGCGGGGCGGCAGATACGCAGTATTTT